These T cell receptor beta chains were read from a single sample in a study of CD4+ T cells in melanoma. Sequenced by immunoSEQ multiplex PCR; TCRdb stores in-frame clones only, minus some. The sample includes fewer than 55,000 clones, 89% of them seen just once. Sequenced input: peripheral blood. All receptors derive from a human donor with melanoma. The CDR3 runs from the conserved cysteine through the conserved F or W. The D gene is left open where the match is weak. Clone size is given for some rows only: seen once, a few or many times, or a class if the clone is expanded.

>TRBV5-1|TRBD2|TRBJ2-1|once
TGCGCCAGCGGGGGACTAGCGGGGGCCGGGCTGTACAATGAGCAGTTCTTC
CASGGLAGAGLYNEQFF
>TRBV5-1|.|TRBJ2-7|.
TGCGCCAGCAGCTTCGAGGTTACCTACGAGCAGTACTTC
CASSFEVTYEQYF
>TRBV2|TRBD1|TRBJ2-1|.
TGTGCCAGCATGACAGGGGTCAATGAGCAGTTCTTC
CASMTGVNEQFF
>TRBV6-1|.|TRBJ1-1|.
TGTGCCAGCAGTGGGACCACTGAAGCTTTCTTT
CASSGTTEAFF
>TRBV29-1|.|TRBJ2-7|.
TGCAGCGTTGGAGCATCGGGGCAGGGGAGGCGCGAGCAGTACTTC
CSVGASGQGRREQYF
>TRBV5-4|.|TRBJ1-3|once
TGTGCCAGCAGCTTGACCGTCAATAATGGAAACACCATATATTTT
CASSLTVNNGNTIYF
>TRBV7-2|.|TRBJ1-4|.
TGTGCCAGCAGCTTATGGGGGGGAATAGGTGAAAAACTGTTTTTT
CASSLWGGIGEKLFF
>TRBV7-8|.|TRBJ1-2|.
TGTGCCAGCAGCTTAGCTCTCGGACCCTCTGCCTATGGCTACACCTTC
CASSLALGPSAYGYTF
>TRBV6-5|.|TRBJ2-1|.
TGTGCCAGCAGCATGACCGCACCGCCCTACAATGAGCAGTTCTTC
CASSMTAPPYNEQFF
>TRBV30|TRBD2|TRBJ2-1|.
TGTGCCTGGAGGGGGGGGTATGAGCAGTTCTTC
CAWRGGYEQFF
>TRBV28|.|TRBJ1-2|few
TGTGCCAGCAGTTTGGGCGGGACGTATGGCTACACCTTC
CASSLGGTYGYTF
>TRBV2|TRBD1|TRBJ1-4|once
TGTGCCAGCAGTCCTCGGACAGGGAGTGAAAAACTGTTTTTT
CASSPRTGSEKLFF
>TRBV30|.|TRBJ1-2|.
TGTGCCTCGAACAGGGAGGGAGGCTACACCTTC
CASNREGGYTF
>TRBV6-6|TRBD1|TRBJ2-7|.
TGTGCCAGCAGTTTGGGACAGGACTCCTACGAGCAGTACTTC
CASSLGQDSYEQYF
>TRBV27|TRBD1|TRBJ1-5|.
TGTGCCAGCAGTTTCGGACAGGGTTCCAATCAGCCCCAGCATTTT
CASSFGQGSNQPQHF
>TRBV30|.|TRBJ1-1|few
TGTGCCTGGAGTGTACAGGCAGGTGGGGCTTTCTTT
CAWSVQAGGAFF
>TRBV7-9|.|TRBJ1-2|.
TGTGCCAGCAGCCCATCCGGGGCTAACTATGGCTACACCTTC
CASSPSGANYGYTF
>TRBV7-9|.|TRBJ2-7|.
TGTGCCAGCAGCTCGACGCAGGGGCCACTCATCTACGAGCAGTACTTC
CASSSTQGPLIYEQYF
>TRBV9|.|TRBJ1-5|.
TGTGCCAGCAGCGTAGATTCGAGCAATCAGCCCCAGCATTTT
CASSVDSSNQPQHF
>TRBV11-2|TRBD1|TRBJ2-4|.
TGTGCCAGCAGACCCGGGACAGGGTCGAATATTTACTTC
CASRPGTGSNIYF
>TRBV11-2|TRBD1|TRBJ2-5|.
TGTGCCAGCAGCGTAGACAGGGGGCAGGTGACCCAGTACTTC
CASSVDRGQVTQYF
>TRBV9|.|TRBJ2-3|few
TGTGCCAGCAGCGGGGGAGCTAACATGGGCACAGATACGCAGTATTTT
CASSGGANMGTDTQYF
>TRBV10-3|.|TRBJ2-5|.
TGTGCCATCAGTGAGGGGGGGGCGGGGTCTGAGACCCAGTACTTC
CAISEGGAGSETQYF
>TRBV19|.|TRBJ1-1|.
TGTGCCAGTGAGGCCCGTCGATCGGGGGGCGCGGGAGGAGCTTTCTTT
CASEARRSGGAGGAFF
>TRBV21-1|.|TRBJ1-1|.
TGTGCCAGCCGTAACACTGAAGCTTTCTTT
CASRNTEAFF
>TRBV7-3|TRBD2|TRBJ2-3|.
TGTGCCAGCAGCTTATACGGGGGGGCCGGCACAGATACGCAGTATTTT
CASSLYGGAGTDTQYF
>TRBV7-9|TRBD1|TRBJ2-3|.
TGTGCCAGCAGCCCCCTGACAGGGTTAAGCACAGATACGCAGTATTTT
CASSPLTGLSTDTQYF
>TRBV2|.|TRBJ1-5|.
TGTGCCAGCAGTGAAGCAAGGGACGGACGAGACGGGCAGCCCCAGCATTTT
CASSEARDGRDGQPQHF
>TRBV10-3|.|TRBJ2-7|.
TGTGCCACCTTATCATCCCACGAGCAGTACTTC
CATLSSHEQYF
>TRBV30|.|TRBJ1-4|.
TGTGCCTGGATGGGACGGGAGGGAAAACTGTTTTTT
CAWMGREGKLFF
>TRBV5-1|.|TRBJ2-5|few
TGCGCCAGCAGCTGGGACCGCGGGGCGTACTTC
CASSWDRGAYF